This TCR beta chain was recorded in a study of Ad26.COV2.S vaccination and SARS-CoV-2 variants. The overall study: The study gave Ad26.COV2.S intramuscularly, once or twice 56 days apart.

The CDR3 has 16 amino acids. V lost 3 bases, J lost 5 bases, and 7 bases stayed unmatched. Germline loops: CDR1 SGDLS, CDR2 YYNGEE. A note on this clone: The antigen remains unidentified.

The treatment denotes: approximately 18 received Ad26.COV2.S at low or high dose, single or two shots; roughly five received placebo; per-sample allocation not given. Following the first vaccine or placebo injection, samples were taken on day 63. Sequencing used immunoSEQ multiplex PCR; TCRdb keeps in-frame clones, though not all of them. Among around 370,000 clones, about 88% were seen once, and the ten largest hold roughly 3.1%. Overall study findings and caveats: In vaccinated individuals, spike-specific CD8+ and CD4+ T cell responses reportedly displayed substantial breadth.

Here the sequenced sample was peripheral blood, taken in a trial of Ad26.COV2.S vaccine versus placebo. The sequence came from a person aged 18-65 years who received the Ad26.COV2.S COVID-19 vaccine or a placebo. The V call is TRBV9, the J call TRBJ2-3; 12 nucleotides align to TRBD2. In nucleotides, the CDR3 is TGTGCCAGCAGCGCAATGACTAGCGGGAGAGGAGATACGCAGTATTTT. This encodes CASSAMTSGRGDTQYF. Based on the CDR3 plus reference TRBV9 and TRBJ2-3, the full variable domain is DSGVTQTPKHLITATGQRVTLRCSPRSGDLSVYWYQQSLDQGLQFLIQYYNGEERAKGNILERFSAQQFPDLHSELNLSSLELGDSALYFCASSAMTSGRGDTQYFGPGTRLTVL.